This entry lists 22 T cell receptor beta chains sequenced from one sample in a study of tumor-infiltrating lymphocytes in oesophageal squamous cell carcinoma. TCRdb re-analysed the PCR reads in MiXCR, keeping a single row per CDR3 protein. Counted here are roughly 9,000 distinct CDR3 sequences, 60% to 75% occurring once; the ten biggest clones make up about a third. Source material: esophageal tumor tissue. Source of these receptors: a female donor with esophageal squamous cell carcinoma.

This rearrangement joins TRBV7-9 to TRBJ1-2; no clear D gene. V was clipped by 0 bases and J by 6 bases, with 2 bases between them. This CDR3 is 11 amino acids long. Germline assignment: CDR1 SEHNR and CDR2 FQNEAQ (reference sequence). CDR3 DNA: TGTGCCAGCAGCTTAGCCGATGGCTACACCTTC. This gives the protein CASSLADGYTF. The entire variable domain, with the rest obtained from reference TRBV7-9 and TRBJ1-2, is as follows: DTGVSQNPRHKITKRGQNVTFRCDPISEHNRLYWYRQTLGQGPEFLTYFQNEAQLEKSRLLSDRFSAERPKGSFSTLEIQRTEQGDSAMYLCASSLADGYTFGSGTRLTVV.

This chain connects TRBV7-6 to TRBJ2-1; D call uncertain. The last part of the DNA fits TRBJ2-7 better; the J call may be wrong. Germline CDR1 reads SGHVS; CDR2 reads FNYEAQ. The CDR3 contains 14 residues. The CDR3 nucleotides are TGTGCCAGCAGCTTAGGGCCGGTTGGGAATGAGCAGTACTTC. Translation gives CASSLGPVGNEQYF.

V is TRBV5-4 and J is TRBJ2-3; 10 nucleotides match TRBD1. The CDR3 covers 16 residues. V shed 5 bases and J 3 bases; nucleotides not matched to a gene: 9. The germline V gene has CDR1 SGHNT and CDR2 YYREEE (reference sequence). The CDR3: CASRTPGTGETDTQYF. The DNA of the CDR3 is TGTGCCAGCAGAACGCCCGGGACAGGGGAAACAGATACGCAGTATTTT.

A remark on this clonotype: The final CDR3 position lacks the conserved phenylalanine or tryptophan, pointing to a likely read error. No DNA is shown, since the ends of the CDR3 on it are uncertain; the CDR3 is the one TCRdb lists. This chain uses TRBV28 with TRBJ2-1. CDR1 and CDR2 from the germline V gene are MDHEN and SYDVKM. The CDR3 sequence runs 16 residues, both termini included. CDR3 amino acids: CASSFGPGNYGYTFGS.

The chain uses TRBV6-2 or TRBV6-3 and TRBJ2-6; 7 bases are a match to TRBD1. Gene TRBJ2-4 matches the end of the DNA better, so the J call may be wrong. CDR1 is MNHEY and CDR2 is SVGEGT in the germline V gene. The length of the CDR3 is 15 residues. This chain's CDR3 is CASSYSSTGDNIQYF. The CDR3 nucleotides read TGTGCCAGCAGTTACTCGTCAACAGGGGACAACATTCAGTACTTC.

This clonotype was recorded many times. The chain is built from TRBV7-8 and TRBJ2-5, with a possible D match to TRBD1 (6 bases). Germline assignment: CDR1 SGHVS and CDR2 FQNEAQ. The V end was cut by 0 bases, the J end by 4 bases, with 12 bases between. CDR3 length equals 15 residues. In DNA, the CDR3 is TGTGCCAGCAGCTTAGCCAGGGGTGGCGGAGAGACCCAGTACTTC. Protein sequence: CASSLARGGGETQYF.

In regard to this clonotype: A read error may produce the germline difference seen at one junction end. This rearrangement joins TRBV7-7 to TRBJ2-1; D could derive from TRBD1 or TRBD2 (5 bases each). From germline, CDR1 is SSHAT and CDR2 FNYEAQ (reference sequence). The CDR3 extends over 14 amino acids. CDR3 protein: CASSSHPTGTEQFF. In nucleotides, the CDR3 is TGTGCTAGCAGCTCCCATCCTACGGGGACTGAGCAGTTCTTC.

The chain combines TRBV7-9 with TRBJ2-1, with TRBD2 identical over 12 bases. The J call may be in error: the DNA end matches TRBJ2-7 better. There are 16 residues in the CDR3. The germline V gene has CDR1 SEHNR and CDR2 FQNEAQ (reference sequence). CDR3 sequence reads: CASSSSGGATYNEQYF. The CDR3 bases are TGTGCCAGCAGCTCTAGCGGGGGGGCCACCTACAATGAGCAGTACTTC.

The chain joins TRBV7-3 to TRBJ2-5; 9 nucleotides line up with TRBD1. The better agreement between TRBJ2-1 and the DNA end casts doubt on the J call. This CDR3 is built from 15 residues. CDR1 SGHTA and CDR2 FQGTGA come from the germline V gene. CDR3 nucleotides: TGTGCCAGCAGCTTCCGGGACAGGGCCTACAATGAGCAGTTCTTC. It encodes CASSFRDRAYNEQFF.

This clonotype appeared a few times. The J gene is TRBJ2-1, the V gene TRBV7-3; possibly TRBD2 for D (7 bases). The CDR3 contains 16 residues. The V gene lost 5 bases and the J gene lost 2 bases, with 16 bases spanning the gap. Germline V CDR1 and CDR2: SGHTA, FQGTGA. The CDR3 region has the DNA TGTGCCAGCAGCCCAATGGGAGGGGGTACCTACAATGAGCAGTTCTTC. Translation gives CASSPMGGGTYNEQFF.

The genes are TRBV7-3 and TRBJ2-5; possible D gene TRBD2, 6 bases. TRBJ2-1 matches the DNA end more closely, so the J call is doubtful. The CDR3 length is 15 residues. Germline-derived CDR1 and CDR2 are SGHTA and FQGTGA. Written as DNA, the CDR3 is TGTGCCAGCAGCCCATTTTCGCGTGGGGGAGGTGAGCAGTTCTTC. It translates to CASSPFSRGGGEQFF.

The chain joins TRBV6-2 or TRBV6-3 to TRBJ2-3, with D perhaps assigned TRBD1 or TRBD2 (5 bases each). Germline CDR1 reads MNHEY; CDR2 reads SVGEGT. Trimming stripped 10 bases from V and 14 bases from J, with 28 bases between. This CDR3 is 14 amino acids long. As DNA, the CDR3 is TGTGCCAACCAACAGGTTAAGGCGATCGGGGAGCTGTATTTT. It encodes CANQQVKAIGELYF.

CDR3 coding DNA: TGTGCCAGCAGCTTGCGGGGGGCCGATGTCAACGAGCAGTACTTC. Translated: CASSLRGADVNEQYF. The chain is built from TRBV7-2 and TRBJ2-6; 8 bases line up with TRBD2. The DNA end is a closer match to TRBJ2-7, so the J assignment may be wrong. Germline loops: CDR1 SGHTA, CDR2 FQGNSA. The CDR3 is 15 residues long.

This clonotype turned up a few times. The chain links TRBV7-8 to TRBJ2-1, with 7 positions matching TRBD1. The end of the DNA is better explained by TRBJ2-7, so the J call may be wrong. This CDR3 region has 18 residues. Germline V gene lookup returns CDR1 SGHVS and CDR2 FQNEAQ. The CDR3 DNA follows: TGTGCCAGCAGCTTAGGACAGGGAATTGAGGTCCGCCTCTACGAGCAGTACTTC. It is translated as CASSLGQGIEVRLYEQYF.

This clonotype has a handful of counts. CDR3 sequence reads: CASSKTSSGTQYF. The CDR3 bases are TGTGCCAGCAGCAAGACTAGCTCGGGGACCCAGTACTTC. The V call is TRBV7-3, the J call TRBJ2-5; 7 positions agree with TRBD2. This CDR3 region has 13 residues. Losses at the gene ends were 5 bases for V and 7 bases for J; bases not matched to a gene: 7. Germline-derived CDR1 and CDR2 are SGHTA and FQGTGA.

This sequence joins TRBV28 and TRBJ2-5; the match to TRBD1 covers 11 bases. V lost 6 bases and J lost 3; bases outside the gene matches: 9. The CDR3 is 16 residues long. Germline CDR1 MDHEN, CDR2 SYDVKM. The CDR3 coding sequence is TGTGCCAGCAGACCCTCCCGGACAGGGGGCGAAGAGACCCAGTACTTC. This sequence encodes CASRPSRTGGEETQYF.

This clonotype was found a few times. The chain couples TRBV7-9 to TRBJ2-1; D is ambiguous. V lost 1 base and J 0 bases, leaving 7 bases between the germline ends. This CDR3 is 15 amino acids long. Germline-derived CDR1 and CDR2 are SEHNR and FQNEAQ (reference sequence). CDR3 residues: CASSLDGASYNEQFF. CDR3 coding DNA: TGTGCCAGCAGCTTAGACGGAGCCTCCTACAATGAGCAGTTCTTC.

This chain uses TRBV7-4 with TRBJ2-3, with 10 bases aligning to TRBD1. The germline gives CDR1 SGHVT, CDR2 SQSDAQ. The ends lost 3 bases at V and 5 bases at J; junction bases unmatched: 5. CDR3 length equals 15 residues. CDR3 in amino acids: CASSFPGQGLDTQYF. The CDR3 bases are TGTGCCAGCAGCTTTCCGGGACAGGGGTTAGATACGCAGTATTTT.

The chain joins TRBV7-2 to TRBJ2-1, with D uncertain. TRBJ2-7 explains the end of the DNA better; the J call may be wrong. The CDR3 spans 11 residues. Germline V gene data show CDR1 as SGHTA and CDR2 as FQGNSA. CDR3 loop: CASSFKYEQYF. The DNA for the CDR3 is TGTGCCAGCAGCTTTAAGTACGAGCAGTACTTC.

The chain recombines TRBV12-3 or TRBV12-4 with TRBJ2-5; 7 bases agree with TRBD1. The J segment lost 5 bases and the V segment lost 6 bases, leaving 6 bases of the junction unmatched. The CDR3 is 13 amino acids. The CDR3 nucleotides are TGTGCCAGCAGCCTAGGGACAGTGGAGACCCAGTACTTC. It specifies CASSLGTVETQYF.

The chain joins TRBV6-6 to TRBJ2-6, with D perhaps TRBD2 (6 bases). The end of the DNA is better explained by TRBJ2-5, so the J call may be wrong. From germline, CDR1 is MNHNY and CDR2 SVGAGI (reference sequence). The CDR3 loop spans 15 amino acids. The CDR3: CASCDGLFGGETQYF. Here the CDR3 DNA reads TGTGCCAGCTGCGACGGGTTGTTCGGAGGGGAGACCCAGTACTTC.

Comments on this clonotype: One end of the junction varies from germline; a read error may be responsible. The chain recombines TRBV7-6 with TRBJ2-3; the D call may be TRBD1 or TRBD2 (5 bases each). The J call may be incorrect, as the DNA end agrees better with TRBJ2-7. CDR3 size: 13 residues. Germline lookup yields CDR1 SGHVS and CDR2 FNYEAQ. This CDR3 reads CASSPHGTNEQYF. The CDR3 DNA is TGTGCTAGCAGCCCCCATGGGACCAATGAGCAGTACTTC.